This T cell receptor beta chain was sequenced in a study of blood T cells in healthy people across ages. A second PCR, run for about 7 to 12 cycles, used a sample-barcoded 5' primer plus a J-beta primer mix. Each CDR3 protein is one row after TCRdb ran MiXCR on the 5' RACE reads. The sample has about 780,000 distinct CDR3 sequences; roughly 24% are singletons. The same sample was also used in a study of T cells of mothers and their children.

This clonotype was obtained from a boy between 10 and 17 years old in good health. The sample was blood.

In nucleotides, the CDR3 is TGCAGTGCCCCAGAGGGGAGTGAAGAGACCCAGTACTTC. Translating it yields CSAPEGSEETQYF. The chain combines TRBV20-1 with TRBJ2-5; tentatively, D is TRBD1 or TRBD2 (5 bases each). Deletions cut 6 bases from V and 3 bases from J, with 14 bases between. CDR1 is DFQATT and CDR2 is SNEGSKA in the germline V gene (reference sequence). CDR3 length: 13 residues.